This T cell receptor beta chain emerged from a study of T cell changes during pregnancy in multiple sclerosis. This clone was seen a single time. Produced via immunoSEQ multiplex PCR; TCRdb's table is partial and in-frame only. The sample includes roughly 62,000 clones, roughly nine tenths seen only once; the top ten take 2% to 3%. From germline, CDR1 is SGHRS and CDR2 YFSETQ. Losses at the gene ends were 4 bases for V and 8 bases for J; bases not matched to a gene: 5. The CDR3 has 15 amino acids. The starting material was peripheral blood, obtained in the first trimester of pregnancy. The chain links TRBV5-1 to TRBJ2-1; TRBD2 matches at 14 bases. The TCR was taken from a female donor with multiple sclerosis, enrolled in a pregnancy study. Here the CDR3 reads CASSEGLAGVHEQFF. The DNA of the CDR3 is TGCGCCAGCAGCGAGGGACTAGCGGGGGTCCATGAGCAGTTCTTC.